This T cell receptor beta chain was profiled in a study of blood T cell repertoires in COVID-19. Study at large: T cells, B-cell-depleted T cells, or PBMCs supplied cDNA or gDNA.

Authors' methods: Nucleated cell number was recorded as an estimate derived from reference gene primer amplification. The method was immunoSEQ multiplex PCR; TCRdb's version includes in-frame clones alone and lacks a portion of them. The DNA gave D and trimming, while V, J and clone size come from that table. The table lists 85,000 to 120,000 clones, 75% to 85% of them singletons, with 6.2% in the top ten. Germline CDR1 reads SNHLY; CDR2 reads FYNNEI. Unmatched junction bases numbered 7, after V lost 5 bases and J lost 10 bases. This CDR3 is 12 amino acids long. Seattle-derived patients entered the study during active infection and were followed longitudinally.

The receptor's source is a man of 80 years or more with COVID-19, enrolled during active disease. Sequenced sample: peripheral blood. The chain carries TRBV2 and TRBJ2-5; 7 positions agree with TRBD1. DNA for the CDR3: TGTGCCAGCAGTAGACAGGGTGAAGGCCAGTACTTC. It codes for CASSRQGEGQYF.